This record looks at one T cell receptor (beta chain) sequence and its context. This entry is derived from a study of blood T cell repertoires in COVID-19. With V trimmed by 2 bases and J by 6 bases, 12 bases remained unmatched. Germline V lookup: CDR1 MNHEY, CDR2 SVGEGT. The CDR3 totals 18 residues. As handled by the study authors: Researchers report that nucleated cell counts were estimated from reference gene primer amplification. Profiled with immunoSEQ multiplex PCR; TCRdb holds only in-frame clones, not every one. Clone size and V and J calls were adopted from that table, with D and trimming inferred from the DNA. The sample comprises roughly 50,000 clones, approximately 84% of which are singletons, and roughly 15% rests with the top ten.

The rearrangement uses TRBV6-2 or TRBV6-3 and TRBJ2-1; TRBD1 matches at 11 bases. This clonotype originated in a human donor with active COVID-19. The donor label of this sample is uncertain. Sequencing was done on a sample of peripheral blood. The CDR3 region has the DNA TGTGCCAGCAGTTACCCCCGCCGGACAGGGGGCATCGGCAATGAGCAGTTCTTC. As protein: CASSYPRRTGGIGNEQFF.